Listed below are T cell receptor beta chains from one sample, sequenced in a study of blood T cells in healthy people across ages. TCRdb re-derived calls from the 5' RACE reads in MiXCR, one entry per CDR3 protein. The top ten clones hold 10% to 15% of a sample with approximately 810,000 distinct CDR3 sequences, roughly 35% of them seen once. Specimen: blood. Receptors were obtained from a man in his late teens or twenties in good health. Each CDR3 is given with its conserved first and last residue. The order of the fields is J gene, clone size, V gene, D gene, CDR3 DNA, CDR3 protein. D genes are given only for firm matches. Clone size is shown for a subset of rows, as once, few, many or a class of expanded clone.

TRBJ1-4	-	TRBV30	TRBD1	TGTGCCTGGAGTGTGGGACAGGGAGGAGAAAAACTGTTTTTT	CAWSVGQGGEKLFF
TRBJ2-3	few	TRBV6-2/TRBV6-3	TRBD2	TGTGCCAGCAGACCTAGCGGGGACACAGATACGCAGTATTTT	CASRPSGDTDTQYF
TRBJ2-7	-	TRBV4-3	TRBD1	TGCGCCAGCAGCCAAGCCCTCGGGACAGGGGAACTCTTTTACGACGAGCAGTACTTC	CASSQALGTGELFYDEQYF
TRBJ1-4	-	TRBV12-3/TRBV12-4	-	TGTACCAGCAGTAGCCGGGAACAGGGACCCGAAAAACTGTTTTTT	CTSSSREQGPEKLFF
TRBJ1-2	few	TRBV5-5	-	TGTGCCAGCAGCTTGTTACAGGCGGATTCGTATGGCTACACCTTC	CASSLLQADSYGYTF
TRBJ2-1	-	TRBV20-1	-	TGCAGTGCTTCCCGCGAAAGGAACGAGCAGTTCTTC	CSASRERNEQFF
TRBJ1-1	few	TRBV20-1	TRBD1	TGCAGTGCTAGAGAGGCAACAGGGGCTGAAGCTTTCTTT	CSAREATGAEAFF
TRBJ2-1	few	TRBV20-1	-	TGCAGTGCTAGAGATCTAAGGGTCGGCTACAATGAGCAGTTCTTC	CSARDLRVGYNEQFF
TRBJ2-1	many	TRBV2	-	TGTGCCAGCACCGACGGGACATTGGGCAATGAGCAGTTCTTC	CASTDGTLGNEQFF
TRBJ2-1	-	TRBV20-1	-	TGCAGTGCTAGGGCCCTGGACGGAAGCTCCTACAATGAGCAGTTCTTC	CSARALDGSSYNEQFF
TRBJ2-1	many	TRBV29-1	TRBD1	TGCAGCGTGACCCGGGGGACAGGGGGCATCAATGAGCAGTTCTTC	CSVTRGTGGINEQFF
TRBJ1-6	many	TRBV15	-	TGTGCCACCTCCGGTAGCTCCTATAATTCACCCCCCCACTTT	CATSGSSYNSPPHF
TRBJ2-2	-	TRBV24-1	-	TGTGCCACCAGTGACGACCTGGGAGGGGGGATTGGGACCGGGGAGCTGTTTTTT	CATSDDLGGGIGTGELFF
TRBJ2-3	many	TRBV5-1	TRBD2	TGCGCCAGCAGCTTCTCTCCTAGCGGGACTAGCACAGATACGCAGTATTTT	CASSFSPSGTSTDTQYF
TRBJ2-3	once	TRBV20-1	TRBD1	TGCAGTGCTGACGACAGGGGGCGCACAGATACGCAGTATTTT	CSADDRGRTDTQYF
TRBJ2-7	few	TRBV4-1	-	TGCGCCAGCAGCCCCCGCCCCGGGACGGTTTCCTACGAGCAGTACTTC	CASSPRPGTVSYEQYF
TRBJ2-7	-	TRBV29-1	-	TGCAGCGTTGAAGCCTCGGGGACCCCCTACGAGCAGTACTTC	CSVEASGTPYEQYF
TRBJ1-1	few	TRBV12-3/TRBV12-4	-	TGTGCCAGCAGTTCCTCATATTACAGGGTGGTGGACACTACCACTGAAGCTTTCTTT	CASSSSYYRVVDTTTEAFF
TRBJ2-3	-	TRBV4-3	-	TGCGCCAGCAGCCAAGATCTGGGCCTAGCAGGAGATACGCAGTATTTT	CASSQDLGLAGDTQYF
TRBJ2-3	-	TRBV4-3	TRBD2	TGCGCCAGCAGCCAAGATCCCCACCTAGCGGGGGGGCTTGTGTACACAGATACGCAGTATTTT	CASSQDPHLAGGLVYTDTQYF
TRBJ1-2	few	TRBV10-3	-	TGTGCCATCAGTGAGTCGAGGACAGATTATGGCTACACCTTC	CAISESRTDYGYTF